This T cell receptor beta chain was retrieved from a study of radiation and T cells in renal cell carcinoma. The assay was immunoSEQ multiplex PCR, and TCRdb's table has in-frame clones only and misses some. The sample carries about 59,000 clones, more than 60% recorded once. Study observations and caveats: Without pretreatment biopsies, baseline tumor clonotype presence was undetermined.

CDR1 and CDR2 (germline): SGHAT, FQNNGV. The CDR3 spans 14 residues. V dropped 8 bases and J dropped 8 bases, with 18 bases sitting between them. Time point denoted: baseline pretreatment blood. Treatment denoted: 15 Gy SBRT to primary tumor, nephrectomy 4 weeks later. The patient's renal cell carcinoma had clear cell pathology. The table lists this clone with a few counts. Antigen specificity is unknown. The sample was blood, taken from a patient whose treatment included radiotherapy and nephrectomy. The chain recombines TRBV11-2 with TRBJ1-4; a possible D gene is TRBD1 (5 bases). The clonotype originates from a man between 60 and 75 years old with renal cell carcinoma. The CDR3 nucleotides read TGTGCCAGCCACGGGGGGTGGGGTATGGAAAAACTGTTTTTT. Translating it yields CASHGGWGMEKLFF.